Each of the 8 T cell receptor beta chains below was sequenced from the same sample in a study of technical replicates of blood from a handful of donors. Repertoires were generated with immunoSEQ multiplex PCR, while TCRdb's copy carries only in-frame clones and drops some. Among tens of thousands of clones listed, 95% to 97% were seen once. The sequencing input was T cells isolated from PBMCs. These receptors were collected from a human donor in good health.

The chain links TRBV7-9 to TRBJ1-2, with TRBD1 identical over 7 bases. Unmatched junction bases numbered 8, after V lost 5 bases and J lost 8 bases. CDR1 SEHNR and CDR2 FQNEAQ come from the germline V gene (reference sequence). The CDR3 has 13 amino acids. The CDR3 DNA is TGTGCCAGCAGCAAAGGGACAGCCCCAGGCTACACCTTC. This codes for CASSKGTAPGYTF.

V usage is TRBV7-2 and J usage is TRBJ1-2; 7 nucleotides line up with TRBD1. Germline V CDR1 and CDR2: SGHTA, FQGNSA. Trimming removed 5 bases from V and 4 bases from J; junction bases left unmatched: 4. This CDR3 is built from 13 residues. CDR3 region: CASSGQVGYGYTF. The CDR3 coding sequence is TGTGCCAGCAGCGGACAGGTCGGCTATGGCTACACCTTC.

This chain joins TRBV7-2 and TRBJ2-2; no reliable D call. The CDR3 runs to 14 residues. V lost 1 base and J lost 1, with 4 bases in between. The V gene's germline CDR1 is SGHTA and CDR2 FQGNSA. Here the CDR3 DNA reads TGTGCCAGCAGCTTAGGAGGGAACACCGGGGAGCTGTTTTTT. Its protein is CASSLGGNTGELFF.

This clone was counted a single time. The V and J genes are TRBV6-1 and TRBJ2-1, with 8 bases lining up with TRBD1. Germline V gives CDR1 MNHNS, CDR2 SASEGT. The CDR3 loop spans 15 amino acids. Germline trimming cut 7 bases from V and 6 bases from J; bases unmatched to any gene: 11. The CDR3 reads CASNQDRVKFNEQFF. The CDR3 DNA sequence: TGTGCCAGCAATCAGGACAGGGTCAAATTCAATGAGCAGTTCTTC.

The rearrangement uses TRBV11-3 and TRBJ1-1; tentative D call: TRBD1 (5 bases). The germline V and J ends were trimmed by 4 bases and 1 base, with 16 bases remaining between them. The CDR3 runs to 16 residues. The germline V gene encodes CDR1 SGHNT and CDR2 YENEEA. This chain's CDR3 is CASSSGRQFGNTEAFF. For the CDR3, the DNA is TGTGCCAGCAGCTCGGGCCGACAGTTCGGGAACACTGAAGCTTTCTTT.

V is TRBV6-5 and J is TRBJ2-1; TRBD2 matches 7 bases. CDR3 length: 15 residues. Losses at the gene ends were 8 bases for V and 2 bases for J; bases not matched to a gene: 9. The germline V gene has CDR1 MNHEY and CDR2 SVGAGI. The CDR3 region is CASGKKRDPYNEQFF. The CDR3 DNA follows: TGTGCCAGCGGGAAAAAGCGGGACCCCTACAATGAGCAGTTCTTC.

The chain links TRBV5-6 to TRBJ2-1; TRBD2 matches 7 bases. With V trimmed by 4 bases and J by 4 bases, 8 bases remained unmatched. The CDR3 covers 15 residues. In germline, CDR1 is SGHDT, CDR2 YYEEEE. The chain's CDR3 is CASSPLREFYNEQFF. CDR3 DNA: TGTGCCAGCAGCCCGTTGCGGGAGTTTTACAATGAGCAGTTCTTC.

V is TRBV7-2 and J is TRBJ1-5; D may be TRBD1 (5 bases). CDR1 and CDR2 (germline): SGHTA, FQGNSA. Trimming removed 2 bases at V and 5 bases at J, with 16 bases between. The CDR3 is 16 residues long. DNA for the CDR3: TGTGCCAGCAGCTTAATGCGGGGGGATGCCCATCAGCCCCAGCATTTT. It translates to CASSLMRGDAHQPQHF.